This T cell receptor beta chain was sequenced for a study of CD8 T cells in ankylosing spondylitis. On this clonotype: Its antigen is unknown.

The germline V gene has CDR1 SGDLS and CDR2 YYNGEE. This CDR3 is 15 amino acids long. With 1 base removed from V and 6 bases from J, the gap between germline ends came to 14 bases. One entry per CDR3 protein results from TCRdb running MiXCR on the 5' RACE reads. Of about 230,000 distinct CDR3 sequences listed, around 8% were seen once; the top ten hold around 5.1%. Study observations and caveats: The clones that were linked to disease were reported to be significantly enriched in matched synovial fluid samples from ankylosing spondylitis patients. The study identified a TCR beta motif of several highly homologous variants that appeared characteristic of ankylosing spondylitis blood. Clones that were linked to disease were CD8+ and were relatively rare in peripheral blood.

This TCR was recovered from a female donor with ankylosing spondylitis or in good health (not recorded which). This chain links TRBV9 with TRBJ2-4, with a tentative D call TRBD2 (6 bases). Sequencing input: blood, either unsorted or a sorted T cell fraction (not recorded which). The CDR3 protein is CASSVRKEEGNIQYF. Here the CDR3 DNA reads TGTGCCAGCAGCGTACGGAAGGAGGAGGGAAACATTCAGTACTTC.